The 25 T cell receptor beta chains below come from one sample, sequenced in a study of CD8 T cells in cerebrospinal fluid in Alzheimer's disease. TCRdb reprocessed the 10x single-cell sequencing reads and reports one entry per CDR3 protein, with no DNA. The sample table includes 1,500 to 2,000 distinct CDR3 sequences. Sequenced material: cerebrospinal fluid. The receptor set was obtained from a human donor in good health.

Frequency places this clonotype as large. This chain joins TRBV4-1 and TRBJ2-7; TCRdb calls TRBD2, which cannot be checked without DNA. Per the germline V gene, CDR1 is MGHRA and CDR2 is YSYEKL. CDR3 size: 14 residues. The CDR3 loop is CASSRSWGAYEQYF.

This clonotype is deemed medium-sized by its frequency. J is TRBJ2-3 and V is TRBV9; TCRdb outputs TRBD2, but without DNA this stays unchecked. The CDR3 contains 15 residues. CDR1 is SGDLS and CDR2 is YYNGEE in the germline V gene. The CDR3 spells CASSVGLTPTDTQYF. Supplemented by reference TRBV9 and TRBJ2-3, the full variable domain reads DSGVTQTPKHLITATGQRVTLRCSPRSGDLSVYWYQQSLDQGLQFLIQYYNGEERAKGNILERFSAQQFPDLHSELNLSSLELGDSALYFCASSVGLTPTDTQYFGPGTRLTVL.

This clonotype ranks as medium-sized in terms of frequency. This chain links TRBV5-6 with TRBJ2-5; the D call of TRBD1 rests on TCRdb alone, since no DNA is present to check it. Germline V gene data show CDR1 as SGHDT and CDR2 as YYEEEE. This CDR3 has 13 amino acids. This CDR3 is CASSRTVQETQYF.

The chain carries TRBV7-6 and TRBJ2-1; TCRdb lists TRBD2, though no DNA is available to test this call. The germline gives CDR1 SGHVS, CDR2 FNYEAQ. The length of the CDR3 is 16 residues. CDR3 protein: CASSLTLSSGPDEQFF.

This clonotype counts as medium-sized by frequency. J is TRBJ2-2 and V is TRBV7-2; TCRdb designates TRBD2, a call that cannot be tested without DNA. The CDR3 extends over 15 amino acids. Germline V gene lookup returns CDR1 SGHTA and CDR2 FQGNSA. The CDR3 sequence: CASRAGGPGTGELFF.

By frequency, this clonotype is large. The chain couples TRBV5-1 to TRBJ2-7; without DNA, the TCRdb call of TRBD1 cannot be checked. This CDR3 has 15 amino acids. Germline V gene lookup returns CDR1 SGHRS and CDR2 YFSETQ. The CDR3: CASRMEPGKTYEQYF.

This clonotype is medium-sized by frequency. V is TRBV3-1 and J is TRBJ2-3; the D call of TRBD1 rests on TCRdb alone, since no DNA is present to check it. Germline CDR1 and CDR2: LGHDT and YNNKEL (reference sequence). The CDR3 has 14 residues. CDR3 in amino acids: CASSQGGGSDTQYF.

Judged by frequency, this clonotype is medium-sized. The chain uses TRBV4-2 and TRBJ1-2. From germline, CDR1 is LGHNA and CDR2 YNFKEQ. The CDR3 extends over 14 amino acids. CDR3 region: CASSQEGAHYGYTF.

According to its frequency, this clonotype is medium-sized (0.01 to 0.1%). This chain connects TRBV9 to TRBJ2-7; TCRdb indicates TRBD1, and absent DNA this call remains unverified. The CDR3 consists of 15 residues. Looked up from germline, CDR1 is SGDLS and CDR2 is YYNGEE. CDR3 loop: CASSAQGGYSMEQYF.

In terms of frequency, this clonotype is large. The chain combines TRBV27 with TRBJ2-5; the TRBD1 assignment by TCRdb is unverifiable without DNA. Looked up from germline, CDR1 is MNHEY and CDR2 is SMNVEV (reference sequence). The CDR3 is 13 amino acids. The CDR3 here is CASSLGRGVTQYF.

Judged by frequency, this clonotype is medium-sized (0.01 to 0.1%). The gene calls are TRBV20-1 and TRBJ1-1; TCRdb returns TRBD1, unconfirmable since there is no DNA. Germline-derived CDR1 and CDR2 are DFQATT and SNEGSKA (reference sequence). This CDR3 region has 19 residues. The CDR3 sequence: CSARPPRGGQGGLNTEAFF.

This clonotype is classed as medium-sized by frequency. J is TRBJ2-5 and V is TRBV7-2; TCRdb selects TRBD1, and the lack of DNA leaves this call unchecked. Germline V gene data show CDR1 as SGHTA and CDR2 as FQGNSA. This CDR3 comprises 14 residues. CDR3 region: CASSLSGGQETQYF.

Measured by frequency, this clonotype is medium-sized. The rearrangement uses TRBV12-3 or TRBV12-4 and TRBJ2-1; TCRdb lists TRBD1, though no DNA is available to test this call. This CDR3 is built from 15 residues. The CDR3 spells CASSLERGPYNEQFF.

In terms of frequency, this clonotype is medium-sized. This rearrangement joins TRBV7-2 to TRBJ2-3; TCRdb lists TRBD1, though no DNA is available to test this call. Germline CDR1 reads SGHTA; CDR2 reads FQGNSA. The CDR3 length is 16 residues. The CDR3 sequence: CASSRQGARHTDTQYF. Supplemented by reference TRBV7-2 and TRBJ2-3, the full variable domain reads GAGVSQSPSNKVTEKGKDVELRCDPISGHTALYWYRQSLGQGLEFLIYFQGNSAPDKSGLPSDRFSAERTGGSVSTLTIQRTQQEDSAVYLCASSRQGARHTDTQYFGPGTRLTVL.

This clonotype is called medium-sized based on its frequency. The V gene is TRBV7-2, the J gene TRBJ2-7; TCRdb names TRBD1, which stays unverified in the absence of DNA. Germline V gene lookup returns CDR1 SGHTA and CDR2 FQGNSA. The CDR3 extends over 14 amino acids. The CDR3 here is CASSLNRGNYEQYF.

This clonotype is identified as medium-sized from frequency. CDR3: CASSLAGAIQHF. The chain combines TRBV7-9 with TRBJ1-5; the D call of TRBD1 rests on TCRdb alone, since no DNA is present to check it. The germline CDR1 and CDR2 sequences are SEHNR and FQNEAQ (reference sequence). This CDR3 spans 12 amino acids.

Considering frequency, this clonotype is large. The rearrangement uses TRBV24-1 and TRBJ2-1. CDR3 length equals 13 residues. The germline V gene encodes CDR1 KGHDR and CDR2 SFDVKD. CDR3 in amino acids: CATSEPQRDEQFF.

Considering frequency, this clonotype is medium-sized. This chain joins TRBV10-3 and TRBJ1-6; TCRdb selects TRBD1, and the lack of DNA leaves this call unchecked. This CDR3 spans 15 amino acids. Germline V CDR1 and CDR2: ENHRY, SYGVKD. The CDR3 here is CAISESGDRASPLHF.

The J gene is TRBJ2-6, the V gene TRBV12-3 or TRBV12-4; lacking DNA, the TRBD1 call made by TCRdb goes unchecked. There are 17 residues in the CDR3. CDR3 protein: CASSFGTGEGGANVLTF.

This clonotype is identified as large (0.1 to 1%) from frequency. J is TRBJ2-5 and V is TRBV9; the TCRdb call, TRBD1, lacks DNA for checking. Per the germline V gene, CDR1 is SGDLS and CDR2 is YYNGEE. The CDR3 runs to 15 residues. This CDR3 is CASSVGQGEQETQYF.

Judged by frequency, this clonotype is medium-sized. The CDR3 region is CASSIGQVFPGNTDTQYF. The V call is TRBV21-1, the J call TRBJ2-3; TCRdb's D gene call, TRBD1, goes unchecked for lack of DNA. TRBV21-1 represents a pseudogene. This CDR3 spans 18 amino acids.

This clonotype registers large by frequency. The V gene is TRBV20-1, the J gene TRBJ1-1; the TRBD1 assignment by TCRdb is unverifiable without DNA. The CDR3 consists of 14 residues. In germline, CDR1 is DFQATT, CDR2 SNEGSKA (reference sequence). The CDR3: CSAQGGTGNTEAFF.

The chain recombines TRBV4-1 with TRBJ2-1; without DNA, the TCRdb call of TRBD1 cannot be checked. The CDR3 spans 17 residues. CDR1 is MGHRA and CDR2 is YSYEKL in the germline V gene. CDR3 in amino acids: CASSQEADRAFYNEQFF.

This clonotype is medium-sized by frequency. The chain links TRBV12-3 or TRBV12-4 to TRBJ2-2; the TRBD2 assignment by TCRdb is unverifiable without DNA. The CDR3 runs 15 residues. The CDR3: CASSRWTSGTGELFF.

This clonotype is identified as medium-sized from frequency. The chain combines TRBV9 with TRBJ1-2; TCRdb gives TRBD1 as the D gene, but with no DNA this cannot be confirmed. Germline V gene sequence: CDR1 SGDLS, CDR2 YYNGEE. The CDR3 extends over 13 amino acids. CDR3 sequence: CASSVGTGDGYTF.